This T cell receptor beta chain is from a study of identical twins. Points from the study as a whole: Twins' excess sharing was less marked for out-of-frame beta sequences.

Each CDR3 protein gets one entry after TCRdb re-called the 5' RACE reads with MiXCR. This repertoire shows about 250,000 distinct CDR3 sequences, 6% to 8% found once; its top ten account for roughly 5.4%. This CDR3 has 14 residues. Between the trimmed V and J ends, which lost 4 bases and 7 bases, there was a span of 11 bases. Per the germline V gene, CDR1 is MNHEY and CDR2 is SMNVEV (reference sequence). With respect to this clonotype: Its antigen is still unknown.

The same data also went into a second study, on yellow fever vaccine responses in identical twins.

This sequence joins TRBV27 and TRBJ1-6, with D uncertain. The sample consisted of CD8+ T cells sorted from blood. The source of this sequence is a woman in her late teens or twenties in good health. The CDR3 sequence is CASSSGFGNSPLHF. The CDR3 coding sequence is TGTGCCAGCAGTTCAGGCTTTGGGAATTCACCCCTCCACTTT.